The 12 T cell receptor beta chains below were found in one sample sequenced in a study of monozygotic twins with inflammatory bowel disease. From its re-call of the 5' RACE reads, TCRdb lists each CDR3 protein once, without DNA. The sample table includes roughly 200,000 distinct CDR3 sequences. Material: blood. These receptor sequences come from a human donor with ulcerative colitis or Crohn's disease, or a healthy co-twin of an affected twin (not recorded which).

The chain uses TRBV3-1 and TRBJ1-2. The CDR3 loop spans 13 amino acids. The germline gives CDR1 LGHDT, CDR2 YNNKEL (reference sequence). CDR3 loop: CASSLDRLYGYTF.

The J gene is TRBJ1-6, the V gene TRBV6-2 or TRBV6-3. This CDR3 region has 22 residues. Germline V gene lookup returns CDR1 MNHEY and CDR2 SVGEGT. The CDR3 loop reads CASSYSRPAGQSSLGYNSPLHF.

V gene TRBV6-1 combines with J gene TRBJ2-3. The CDR3 length is 14 residues. Germline-derived CDR1 and CDR2 are MNHNS and SASEGT. The CDR3 loop reads CASSVQGYTDTQYF.

This chain links TRBV12-3 or TRBV12-4 with TRBJ1-1. The CDR3 runs 12 residues. The CDR3 spells CASRDWNTEAFF.

The V call is TRBV6-5, the J call TRBJ1-5; the TCRdb D gene call, TRBD1, has no DNA to confirm it. The CDR3 extends over 17 amino acids. Germline lookup yields CDR1 MNHEY and CDR2 SVGAGI. Here the CDR3 reads CASSYQGTGASNQPQHF.

This chain connects TRBV7-2 to TRBJ2-7. Germline CDR1 and CDR2: SGHTA and FQGNSA. The CDR3 loop spans 13 amino acids. This CDR3 is CASSLKHPYEQYF.

This chain uses TRBV5-1 with TRBJ1-5; TCRdb's assignment of TRBD1 cannot be checked, as there is no DNA. CDR3 length: 15 residues. The V gene's germline CDR1 is SGHRS and CDR2 YFSETQ. CDR3 loop: CASSPGTNGDQPQHF.

This chain connects TRBV5-1 to TRBJ1-1. This CDR3 has 13 amino acids. Per the germline V gene, CDR1 is SGHRS and CDR2 is YFSETQ. The CDR3 protein is CASRGGRDTEAFF. Variable domain in full (rest from reference TRBV5-1 and TRBJ1-1): KAGVTQTPRYLIKTRGQQVTLSCSPISGHRSVSWYQQTPGQGLQFLFEYFSETQRNKGNFPGRFSGRQFSNSRSEMNVSTLELGDSALYLCASRGGRDTEAFFGQGTRLTVV.

The chain combines TRBV5-1 with TRBJ1-4; checking the TCRdb D call of TRBD1 is not possible without DNA. Looked up from germline, CDR1 is SGHRS and CDR2 is YFSETQ. CDR3 length: 18 amino acids. The CDR3: CASSLALQGFETNEKLFF. Complete variable domain (other parts from reference TRBV5-1 and TRBJ1-4): KAGVTQTPRYLIKTRGQQVTLSCSPISGHRSVSWYQQTPGQGLQFLFEYFSETQRNKGNFPGRFSGRQFSNSRSEMNVSTLELGDSALYLCASSLALQGFETNEKLFFGSGTQLSVL.

The chain joins TRBV27 to TRBJ2-7. The CDR3 is 16 residues long. Per germline, CDR1 MNHEY and CDR2 SMNVEV (reference sequence). The CDR3 here is CASSFFGRRSSYEQYF.

The chain uses TRBV6-6 and TRBJ1-4; TCRdb indicates TRBD1, and absent DNA this call remains unverified. The germline gives CDR1 MNHNY, CDR2 SVGAGI (reference sequence). This CDR3 comprises 14 residues. CDR3 region: CASRPGQLNEKLFF.

This chain joins TRBV19 and TRBJ2-1; the TCRdb D gene call, TRBD1, has no DNA to confirm it. CDR1 is LNHDA and CDR2 is SQIVND in the germline V gene (reference sequence). This CDR3 spans 18 amino acids. The CDR3 region is CASSLESSGTGGTYEQFF.